A single sample gave rise to the 16 T cell receptor beta chains below, sequenced in a study of graft-versus-host responses after intestinal transplantation. These receptors' antigens are unknown. Assay used: immunoSEQ multiplex PCR; TCRdb lists only in-frame clones, some missing. The sample lists roughly 90,000 clones, approximately 90% occurring once. Sequenced here: unstimulated CD4+ T cells sorted from spleen or lymph node cells, sampled before transplant. These receptors were collected from a human donor who was the organ donor for an intestinal transplant.

V is TRBV27 and J is TRBJ1-6; TRBD1 matches at 7 bases. V was clipped by 6 bases and J by 7 bases; unmatched bases: 6. Looked up from germline, CDR1 is MNHEY and CDR2 is SMNVEV (reference sequence). The CDR3 spans 14 residues. This CDR3 is CASSDRDRNSPLHF. Written as DNA, the CDR3 is TGTGCCAGCAGCGACAGGGACCGCAATTCACCCCTCCACTTT.

This chain joins TRBV18 and TRBJ1-5; no reliable D call. Germline V lookup: CDR1 KGHSH, CDR2 LQKENI. Trimming stripped 3 bases from V and 7 bases from J, with 10 bases between. This CDR3 contains 13 residues. Written as DNA, the CDR3 is TGTGCCAGCTCACCGGAGACGGAACAGCCCCAGCATTTT. Protein sequence: CASSPETEQPQHF. Together with reference TRBV18 and TRBJ1-5, the CDR3 gives the full variable domain: NAGVMQNPRHLVRRRGQEARLRCSPMKGHSHVYWYRQLPEEGLKFMVYLQKENIIDESGMPKERFSAEFPKEGPSILRIQQVVRGDSAAYFCASSPETEQPQHFGDGTRLSIL.

This chain links TRBV5-1 with TRBJ2-2; D perhaps matches TRBD2 (6 bases). Trimming removed 4 bases at V and 5 bases at J, with 18 bases between. The CDR3 loop spans 16 amino acids. CDR1 and CDR2 from the germline V gene are SGHRS and YFSETQ. The CDR3 nucleotides read TGCGCCAGCAGCCCGGCCCCGACTAGAGGGACCGGGGAGCTGTTTTTT. The encoded protein is CASSPAPTRGTGELFF.

The V and J genes are TRBV28 and TRBJ1-2, with TRBD1 matching 7 bases. CDR1 and CDR2 from the germline V gene are MDHEN and SYDVKM. The CDR3 is 14 residues long. The junction had 6 bases not matched to a gene; V was cut back by 4 bases and J by 4 bases. CDR3 protein: CASSYQTGVYGYTF. In DNA, the CDR3 is TGTGCCAGCAGTTACCAAACAGGGGTCTATGGCTACACCTTC.

The chain links TRBV5-1 to TRBJ1-2, with TRBD1 matching over 7 bases. Germline CDR1 and CDR2: SGHRS and YFSETQ. The CDR3 is 16 residues long. With 2 bases clipped from V and 3 bases from J, the junction kept 10 bases outside the gene matches. The CDR3 nucleotides read TGCGCCAGCAGCTTTTCTTTTGACAGGGAAGACTATGGCTACACCTTC. Encoded protein: CASSFSFDREDYGYTF.

This chain connects TRBV9 to TRBJ1-5; D might be TRBD1 (5 bases). V lost 4 bases, J lost 3 bases, and 11 bases lay in between. The CDR3 length is 14 residues. Germline V gives CDR1 SGDLS, CDR2 YYNGEE. CDR3 residues: CASSPDRYNQPQHF. DNA of the CDR3: TGTGCCAGCAGCCCAGACAGATACAATCAGCCCCAGCATTTT.

J is TRBJ2-7 and V is TRBV2, with 7 nucleotides matching TRBD1. This CDR3 is built from 14 residues. V shed 8 bases, J shed 6 bases, and the junction held 13 bases outside the gene matches. Germline loops: CDR1 SNHLY, CDR2 FYNNEI. The CDR3 reads CASLVRQGLSEQYF. The CDR3 DNA reads as TGTGCCAGCCTAGTGAGACAGGGCTTGAGCGAGCAGTACTTC.

The V and J genes are TRBV7-2 and TRBJ2-1, with 12 nucleotides matching TRBD2. V was pared by 2 bases and J by 8 bases, with 4 bases of the junction left unmatched. This CDR3 contains 15 residues. Germline assignment: CDR1 SGHTA and CDR2 FQGNSA. CDR3 DNA sequence: TGTGCCAGCAGCTTATCAGGACTAGCGGGATATGAGCAGTTCTTC. This translates into CASSLSGLAGYEQFF.

The V call is TRBV10-3, the J call TRBJ2-2; 8 bases align to TRBD2. The germline CDR1 and CDR2 sequences are ENHRY and SYGVKD. The CDR3 length is 16 residues. Unmatched junction bases numbered 4, after V lost 0 bases and J lost 4 bases. CDR3 protein: CAISESSGKATGELFF. For the CDR3, the DNA is TGTGCCATCAGTGAGTCTAGCGGGAAGGCCACCGGGGAGCTGTTTTTT.

The chain is built from TRBV6-6 and TRBJ1-6, with TRBD1 matching 7 bases. J was trimmed by 4 bases and V by 3 bases; bases with no gene match: 3. Germline V gives CDR1 MNHNY, CDR2 SVGAGI (reference sequence). There are 15 residues in the CDR3. CDR3 nucleotide sequence: TGTGCCAGCAGTTATGGGACAGCTTATAATTCACCCCTCCACTTT. It is translated as CASSYGTAYNSPLHF.

Written as DNA, the CDR3 is TGTGCCAGCTCAAAAGGGACAGGTTTGAATCAGCCCCAGCATTTT. Protein product: CASSKGTGLNQPQHF. V usage is TRBV18 and J usage is TRBJ1-5; 8 positions match TRBD1. V dropped 5 bases and J dropped 4; count of bases not matched to a gene: 7. The length of the CDR3 is 15 residues. The germline gives CDR1 KGHSH, CDR2 LQKENI.

The rearrangement joins TRBV5-1 to TRBJ1-2, with TRBD1 matching 7 bases. The J segment lost 8 bases and the V segment lost 0 bases, leaving 10 bases of the junction unmatched. CDR1 is SGHRS, CDR2 YFSETQ, per germline. The CDR3 runs 15 residues. The CDR3 DNA follows: TGCGCCAGCAGCTTGGAAACAGGGGCTCCATACGGCTACACCTTC. Amino acid sequence: CASSLETGAPYGYTF.

CDR3 region: CASSLPDTYFTDTQYF. The CDR3 DNA reads TGCGCCAGCAGCTTGCCGGACACTTATTTCACAGATACGCAGTATTTT. The rearrangement joins TRBV5-1 to TRBJ2-3; the D gene is possibly TRBD1 (5 bases). The CDR3 extends over 16 amino acids. The V gene lost 1 base and the J gene lost 2 bases, with 14 bases spanning the gap. Germline V gene sequence: CDR1 SGHRS, CDR2 YFSETQ.

This chain links TRBV9 with TRBJ1-2; TRBD1 might be the D (5 bases). Trimming left V 3 bases short and J 8 bases short, with 20 bases between. The germline V gene encodes CDR1 SGDLS and CDR2 YYNGEE. This CDR3 region has 15 residues. Written as DNA, the CDR3 is TGTGCCAGCAGCGCCGCGAAGGGGTCGCGGGAGGGCTACACCTTC. Encoded protein: CASSAAKGSREGYTF.

The rearrangement joins TRBV6-1 to TRBJ2-1, with TRBD2 as a possible D gene (6 bases). Germline lookup yields CDR1 MNHNS and CDR2 SASEGT. V lost 5 bases, J lost 12 bases, and 23 bases lay in between. The CDR3 is 15 amino acids. The CDR3 loop is CASSLDYEGSTMQFF. The CDR3 coding sequence is TGTGCCAGCAGTTTGGACTATGAGGGCTCAACTATGCAGTTCTTC.

The rearrangement uses TRBV18 and TRBJ1-1, with TRBD1 as a possible D gene (5 bases). Germline-derived CDR1 and CDR2 are KGHSH and LQKENI. Between the trimmed V and J ends, which lost 1 base and 4 bases, there was a span of 16 bases. The CDR3 consists of 16 residues. The chain's CDR3 is CASSPLDTAQGTEAFF. The DNA for the CDR3 is TGTGCCAGCTCACCACTAGACACGGCCCAGGGCACTGAAGCTTTCTTT.